This T cell receptor (beta chain) was retrieved from a study of shared clonotypes between healthy human individuals. The overall study: Aged 18 to 49, the donors were a couple of women and a few men.

Positively selected for CCR7, the CD45RO-negative cells used as naive CD8 cells excluded terminally differentiated effector memory CD45RA+ cells. Of note for this clone: Its antigen is unknown.

Findings and caveats of the study: Relative to memory subsets, naive subsets generally showed larger estimated richness. Approximately 4.5% was the fraction of naive CD4 clonotypes found shared across several donors.

The CDR3 is 19 amino acids. Trimming took 5 bases from V and 5 from J; bases not matched to a gene: 17. Germline CDR1 reads SGHAT; CDR2 reads FQNNGV. In the original workflow: Filtering differed since immunoSEQ provided only junctions, with no quality scores. Repertoires were generated with immunoSEQ multiplex PCR, while TCRdb's copy carries only in-frame clones and drops some. The V and J calls and clone size were taken over from that table, and D and trimming were inferred from the DNA. The table has roughly 570,000 clones, 95% to 98% seen once. This rearrangement joins TRBV11-2 to TRBJ2-3, with 12 bases matching TRBD2. The material sequenced was naive CD8+ T cells sorted from blood. This TCR was recovered from a man between 25 and 39 years old in good health. CDR3 nucleotides: TGTGCCAGCAGCCCCCAGGGGATCTGGCTAGCGGGAGGGATAGATACGCAGTATTTT. As protein: CASSPQGIWLAGGIDTQYF.